The source of this T cell receptor beta chain is a study of CXCR3-negative and CXCR3-positive naive CD8 T cells. The CDR3 is made up of 15 amino acids. The V gene's germline CDR1 is MNHEY and CDR2 SMNVEV (reference sequence). To note about this clonotype: Its antigen is undetermined.

Study-level results: CXCR3-positive naive cells carried more hydrophobic TRB CDR3s than CXCR3-negative naive cells did. Both naive subsets carried similar amounts of surface CD5, so TCR strength was inferred from TRB CDR3 properties. Naive CXCR3-negative cells resembled naive CXCR3-positive cells in TRBV-TRBJ usage; memory cells differed. Similarly elevated diversity marked both naive subsets, with memory CD8+ cells showing far lower diversity.

Each TRB cDNA library was prepared by 5' RACE (with UMI labels). TCRdb reanalyzed the 5' RACE reads, giving one entry per CDR3 protein sequence and no DNA. Its table lists about 150,000 distinct CDR3 sequences. The receptor's source is a human donor in good health. Some clones in this sample may be carry-over from other donors' samples. The V and J genes are TRBV27 and TRBJ2-7; TCRdb proposes TRBD1, but this gene call is untestable without DNA. Specimen: naive CXCR3+ CD8+ T cells from blood. Subset described: CD45RO-CCR7+CD27+CD95- naive CD8+ T cells expressing CXCR3 (TNR3+). The CDR3 is CASSSGPSTPYEQYF.